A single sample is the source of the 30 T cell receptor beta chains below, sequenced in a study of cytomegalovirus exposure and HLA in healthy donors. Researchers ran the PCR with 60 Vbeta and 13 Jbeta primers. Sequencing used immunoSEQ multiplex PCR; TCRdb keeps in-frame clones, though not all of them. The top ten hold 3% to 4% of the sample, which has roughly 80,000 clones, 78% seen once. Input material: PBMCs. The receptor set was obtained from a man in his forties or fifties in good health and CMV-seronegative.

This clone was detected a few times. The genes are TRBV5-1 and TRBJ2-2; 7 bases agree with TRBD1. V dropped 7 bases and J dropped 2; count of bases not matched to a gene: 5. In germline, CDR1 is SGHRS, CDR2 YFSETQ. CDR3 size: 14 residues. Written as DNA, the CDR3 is TGCGCCAGCTCGGGGACAGCCAACACCGGGGAGCTGTTTTTT. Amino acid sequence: CASSGTANTGELFF.

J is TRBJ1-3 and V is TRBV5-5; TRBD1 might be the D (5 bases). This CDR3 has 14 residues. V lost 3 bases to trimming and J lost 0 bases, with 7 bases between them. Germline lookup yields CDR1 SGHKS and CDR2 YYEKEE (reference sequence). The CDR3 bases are TGTGCCAGCAGCTCTCAGGGCTCTGGAAACACCATATATTTT. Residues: CASSSQGSGNTIYF.

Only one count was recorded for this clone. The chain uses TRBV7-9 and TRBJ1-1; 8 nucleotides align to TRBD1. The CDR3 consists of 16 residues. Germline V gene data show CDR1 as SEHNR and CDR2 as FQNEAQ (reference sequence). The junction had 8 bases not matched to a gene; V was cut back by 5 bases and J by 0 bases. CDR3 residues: CASSPWTGRMNTEAFF. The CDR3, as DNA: TGTGCCAGCAGCCCTTGGACAGGGAGAATGAACACTGAAGCTTTCTTT.

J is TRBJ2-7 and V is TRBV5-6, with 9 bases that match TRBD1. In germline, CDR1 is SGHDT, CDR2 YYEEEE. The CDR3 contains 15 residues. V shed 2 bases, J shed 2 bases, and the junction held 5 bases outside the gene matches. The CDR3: CASSLSGQGPYEQYF. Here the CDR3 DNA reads TGTGCCAGCAGCTTATCGGGACAGGGTCCCTACGAGCAGTACTTC.

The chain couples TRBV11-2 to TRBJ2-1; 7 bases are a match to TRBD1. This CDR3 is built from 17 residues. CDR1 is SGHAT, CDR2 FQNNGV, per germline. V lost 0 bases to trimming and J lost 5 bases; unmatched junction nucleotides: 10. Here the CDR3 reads CASSLELGTGANNEQFF. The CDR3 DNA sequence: TGTGCCAGCAGCTTAGAGCTCGGTACAGGGGCAAACAATGAGCAGTTCTTC.

The CDR3 nucleotides read TGTGCCAGCAGTTGGGACCGGACAGGGATTAACACTGAAGCTTTCTTT. Its translation: CASSWDRTGINTEAFF. The J gene is TRBJ1-1, the V gene TRBV6-5; 8 positions match TRBD1. The CDR3 totals 16 residues. Germline lookup yields CDR1 MNHEY and CDR2 SVGAGI. The J segment lost 2 bases and the V segment lost 4 bases, leaving 9 bases of the junction unmatched.

This CDR3 is CSVEGQGAYEQYF. CDR3 nucleotide sequence: TGCAGCGTTGAAGGACAGGGGGCGTACGAGCAGTACTTC. The J gene is TRBJ2-7, the V gene TRBV29-1, with TRBD1 identical over 10 bases. V shed 1 base and J 4 bases; nucleotides not matched to a gene: 1. Germline V CDR1 and CDR2: SQVTM, ANQGSEA. This CDR3 region has 13 residues.

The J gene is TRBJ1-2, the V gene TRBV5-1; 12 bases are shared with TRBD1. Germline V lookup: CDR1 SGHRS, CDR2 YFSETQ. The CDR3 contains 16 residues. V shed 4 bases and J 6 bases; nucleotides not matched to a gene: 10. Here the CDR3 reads CASSALGTGGFHGYTF. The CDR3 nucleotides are TGCGCCAGCAGCGCCTTGGGGACAGGGGGCTTCCATGGCTACACCTTC.

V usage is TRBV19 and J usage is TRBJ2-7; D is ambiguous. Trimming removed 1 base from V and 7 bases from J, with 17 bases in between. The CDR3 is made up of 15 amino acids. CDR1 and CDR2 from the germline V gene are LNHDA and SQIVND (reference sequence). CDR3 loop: CASSIVFNSPLEQYF. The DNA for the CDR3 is TGTGCCAGTAGTATAGTCTTCAACTCTCCACTGGAGCAGTACTTC.

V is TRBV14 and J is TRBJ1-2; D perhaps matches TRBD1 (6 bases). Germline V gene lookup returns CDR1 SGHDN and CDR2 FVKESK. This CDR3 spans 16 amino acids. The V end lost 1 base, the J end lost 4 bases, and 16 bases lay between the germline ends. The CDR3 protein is CASSQVGQGPSYGYTF. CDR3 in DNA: TGTGCCAGCAGCCAAGTTGGGCAGGGGCCTAGCTATGGCTACACCTTC.

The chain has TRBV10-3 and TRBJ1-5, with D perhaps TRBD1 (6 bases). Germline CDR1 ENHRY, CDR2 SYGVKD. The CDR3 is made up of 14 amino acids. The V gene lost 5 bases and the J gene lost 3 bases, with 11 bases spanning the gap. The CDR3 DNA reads TGTGCCATCAGTTCAGGGGAACCCAATCAGCCCCAGCATTTT. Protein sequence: CAISSGEPNQPQHF.

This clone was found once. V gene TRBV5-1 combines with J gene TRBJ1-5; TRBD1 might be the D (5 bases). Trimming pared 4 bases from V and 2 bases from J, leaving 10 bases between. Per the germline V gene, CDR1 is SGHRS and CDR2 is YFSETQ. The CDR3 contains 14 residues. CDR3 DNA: TGCGCCAGCAGCCTAGACAGCGGCAATCAGCCCCAGCATTTT. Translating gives CASSLDSGNQPQHF.

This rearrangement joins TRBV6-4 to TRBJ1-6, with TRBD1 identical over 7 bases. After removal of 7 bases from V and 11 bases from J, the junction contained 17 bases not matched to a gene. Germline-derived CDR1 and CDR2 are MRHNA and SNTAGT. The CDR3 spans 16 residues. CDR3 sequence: CASIERFTGVFPPLHF. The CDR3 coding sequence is TGTGCCAGCATTGAAAGGTTTACAGGGGTTTTTCCACCCCTCCACTTT.

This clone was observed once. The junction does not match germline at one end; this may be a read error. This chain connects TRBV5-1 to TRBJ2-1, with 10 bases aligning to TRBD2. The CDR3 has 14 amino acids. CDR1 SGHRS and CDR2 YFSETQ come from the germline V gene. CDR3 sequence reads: CASSGLADYTEQFF. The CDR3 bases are TGCGCCAGCAGCGGACTAGCGGATTACACTGAGCAGTTCTTC.

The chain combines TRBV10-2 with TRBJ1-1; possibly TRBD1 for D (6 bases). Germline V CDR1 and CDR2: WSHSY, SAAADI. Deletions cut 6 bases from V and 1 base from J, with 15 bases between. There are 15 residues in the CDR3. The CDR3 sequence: CASRKQTGANTEAFF. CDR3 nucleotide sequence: TGCGCCAGCAGGAAGCAGACAGGAGCGAACACTGAAGCTTTCTTT.

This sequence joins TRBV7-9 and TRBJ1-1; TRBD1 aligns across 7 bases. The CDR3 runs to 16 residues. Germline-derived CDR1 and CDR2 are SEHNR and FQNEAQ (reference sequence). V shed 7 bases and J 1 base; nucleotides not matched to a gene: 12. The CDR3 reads CASTQGGLDPNTEAFF. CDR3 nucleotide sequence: TGTGCCAGCACCCAGGGGGGATTAGATCCGAACACTGAAGCTTTCTTT.

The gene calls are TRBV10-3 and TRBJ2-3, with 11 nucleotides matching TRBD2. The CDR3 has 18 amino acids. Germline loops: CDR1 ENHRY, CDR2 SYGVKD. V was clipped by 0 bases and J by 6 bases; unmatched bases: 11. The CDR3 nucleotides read TGTGCCATCAGTGAGTCGAATTTAGCGGGGGGGTTAGAGGATACGCAGTATTTT. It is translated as CAISESNLAGGLEDTQYF.

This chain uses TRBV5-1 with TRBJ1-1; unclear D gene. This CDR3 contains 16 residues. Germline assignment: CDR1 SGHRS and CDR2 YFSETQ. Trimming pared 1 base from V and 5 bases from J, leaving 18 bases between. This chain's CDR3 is CASSLNSQAPATEAFF. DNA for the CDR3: TGCGCCAGCAGCTTGAATAGTCAGGCTCCGGCTACTGAAGCTTTCTTT.

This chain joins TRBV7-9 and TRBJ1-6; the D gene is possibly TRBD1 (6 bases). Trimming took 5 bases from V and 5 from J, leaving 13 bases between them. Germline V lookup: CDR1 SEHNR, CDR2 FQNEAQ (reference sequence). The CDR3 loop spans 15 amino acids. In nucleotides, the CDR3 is TGTGCCAGCAGCGCCCGACAGGCCAATAATTCACCCCTCCACTTT. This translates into CASSARQANNSPLHF.

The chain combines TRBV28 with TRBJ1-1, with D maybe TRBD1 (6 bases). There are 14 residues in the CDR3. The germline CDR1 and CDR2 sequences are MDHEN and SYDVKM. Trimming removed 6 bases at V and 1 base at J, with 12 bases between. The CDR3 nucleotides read TGTGCCAGCAGCATAGGGGGAGAGAACACTGAAGCTTTCTTT. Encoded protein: CASSIGGENTEAFF.

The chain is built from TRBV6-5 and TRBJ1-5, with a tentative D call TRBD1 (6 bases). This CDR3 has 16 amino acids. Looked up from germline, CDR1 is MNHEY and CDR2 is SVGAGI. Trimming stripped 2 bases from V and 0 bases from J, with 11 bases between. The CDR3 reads CASSYGGSYSNQPQHF. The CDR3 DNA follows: TGTGCCAGCAGTTACGGGGGCAGTTATAGCAATCAGCCCCAGCATTTT.

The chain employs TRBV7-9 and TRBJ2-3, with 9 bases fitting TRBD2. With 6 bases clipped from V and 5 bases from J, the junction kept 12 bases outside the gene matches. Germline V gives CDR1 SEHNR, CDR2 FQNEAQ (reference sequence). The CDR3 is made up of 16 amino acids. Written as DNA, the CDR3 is TGTGCCAGCAGTTATACTAGCGGGCCCACTGGAGATACGCAGTATTTT. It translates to CASSYTSGPTGDTQYF. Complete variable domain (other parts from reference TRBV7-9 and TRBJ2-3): DTGVSQNPRHKITKRGQNVTFRCDPISEHNRLYWYRQTLGQGPEFLTYFQNEAQLEKSRLLSDRFSAERPKGSFSTLEIQRTEQGDSAMYLCASSYTSGPTGDTQYFGPGTRLTVL.

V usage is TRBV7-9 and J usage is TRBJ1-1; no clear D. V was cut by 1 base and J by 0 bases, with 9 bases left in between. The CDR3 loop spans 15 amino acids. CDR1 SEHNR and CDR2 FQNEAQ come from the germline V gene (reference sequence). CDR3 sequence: CASSLGSGMNTEAFF. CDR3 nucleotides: TGTGCCAGCAGCTTAGGGTCAGGTATGAACACTGAAGCTTTCTTT. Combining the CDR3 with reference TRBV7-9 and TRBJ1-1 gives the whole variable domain DTGVSQNPRHKITKRGQNVTFRCDPISEHNRLYWYRQTLGQGPEFLTYFQNEAQLEKSRLLSDRFSAERPKGSFSTLEIQRTEQGDSAMYLCASSLGSGMNTEAFFGQGTRLTVV.

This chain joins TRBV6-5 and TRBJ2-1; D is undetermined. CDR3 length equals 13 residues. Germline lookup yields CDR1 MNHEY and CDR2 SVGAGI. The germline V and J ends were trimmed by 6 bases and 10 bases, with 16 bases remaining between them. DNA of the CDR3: TGTGCCAGCAGCCGCGGTCCGAGGTTCGAGCAGTTCTTC. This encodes CASSRGPRFEQFF.

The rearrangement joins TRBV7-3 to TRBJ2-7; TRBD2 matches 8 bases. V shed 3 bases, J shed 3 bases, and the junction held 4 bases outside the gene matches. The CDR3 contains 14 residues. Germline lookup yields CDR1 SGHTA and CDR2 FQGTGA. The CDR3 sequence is CASSFHGRGYEQYF. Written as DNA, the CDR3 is TGTGCCAGCAGCTTCCACGGGAGGGGCTACGAGCAGTACTTC. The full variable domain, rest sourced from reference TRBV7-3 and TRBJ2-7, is GAGVSQTPSNKVTEKGKYVELRCDPISGHTALYWYRQSLGQGPEFLIYFQGTGAADDSGLPNDRFFAVRPEGSVSTLKIQRTERGDSAVYLCASSFHGRGYEQYFGPGTRLTVT.

The CDR3 region is CAIGTGGRSTEAFF. The CDR3 bases are TGTGCCATCGGGACAGGTGGTAGGAGCACTGAAGCTTTCTTT. The genes are TRBV11-1 and TRBJ1-1, with TRBD1 identical over 8 bases. V dropped 10 bases and J dropped 4; count of bases not matched to a gene: 11. Germline V gene lookup returns CDR1 SGHAT and CDR2 FQDESV (reference sequence). CDR3 length: 14 residues.

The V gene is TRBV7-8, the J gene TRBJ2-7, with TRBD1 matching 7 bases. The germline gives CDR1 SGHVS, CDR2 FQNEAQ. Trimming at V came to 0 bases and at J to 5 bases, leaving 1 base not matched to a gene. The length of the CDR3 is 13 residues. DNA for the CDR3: TGTGCCAGCAGCTTAGCGACAGGGAACGAGCAGTACTTC. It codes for CASSLATGNEQYF.

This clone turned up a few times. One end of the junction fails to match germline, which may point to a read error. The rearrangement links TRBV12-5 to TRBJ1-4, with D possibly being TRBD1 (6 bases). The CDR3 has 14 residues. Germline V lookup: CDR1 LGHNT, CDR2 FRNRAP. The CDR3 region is CASGDSTTNEKLFF. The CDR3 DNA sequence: TGTGCTAGTGGGGACAGCACAACTAATGAAAAGCTGTTTTTT.

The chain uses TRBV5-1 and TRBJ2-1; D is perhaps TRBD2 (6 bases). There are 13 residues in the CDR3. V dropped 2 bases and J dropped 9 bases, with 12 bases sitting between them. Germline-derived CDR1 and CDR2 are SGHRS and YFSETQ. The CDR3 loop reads CASSFTGVCEQFF. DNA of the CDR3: TGCGCCAGCAGCTTCACGGGGGTTTGTGAGCAGTTCTTC.

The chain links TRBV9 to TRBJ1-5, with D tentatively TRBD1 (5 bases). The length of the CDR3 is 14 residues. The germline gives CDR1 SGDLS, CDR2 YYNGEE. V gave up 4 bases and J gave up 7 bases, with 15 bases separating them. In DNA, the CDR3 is TGTGCCAGCAGCCCATCCGGGGGGAACCAGCCCCAGCATTTT. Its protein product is CASSPSGGNQPQHF.